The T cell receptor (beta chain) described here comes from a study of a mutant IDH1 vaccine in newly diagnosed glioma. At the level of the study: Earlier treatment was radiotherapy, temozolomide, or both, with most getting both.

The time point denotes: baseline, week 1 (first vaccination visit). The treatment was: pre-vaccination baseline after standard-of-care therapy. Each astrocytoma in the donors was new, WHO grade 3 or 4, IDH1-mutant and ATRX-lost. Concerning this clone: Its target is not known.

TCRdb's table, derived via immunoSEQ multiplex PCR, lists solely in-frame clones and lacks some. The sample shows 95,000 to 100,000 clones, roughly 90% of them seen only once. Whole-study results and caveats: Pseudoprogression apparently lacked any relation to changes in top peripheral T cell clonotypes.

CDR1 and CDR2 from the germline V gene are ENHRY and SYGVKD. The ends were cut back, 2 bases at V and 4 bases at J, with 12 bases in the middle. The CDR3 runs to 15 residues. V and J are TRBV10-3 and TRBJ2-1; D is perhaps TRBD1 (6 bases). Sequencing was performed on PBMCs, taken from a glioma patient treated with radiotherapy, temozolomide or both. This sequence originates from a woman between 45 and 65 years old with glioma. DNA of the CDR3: TGTGCCATCAGTGAGACCAGGGGAGCGTACAATGAGCAGTTCTTC. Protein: CAISETRGAYNEQFF.